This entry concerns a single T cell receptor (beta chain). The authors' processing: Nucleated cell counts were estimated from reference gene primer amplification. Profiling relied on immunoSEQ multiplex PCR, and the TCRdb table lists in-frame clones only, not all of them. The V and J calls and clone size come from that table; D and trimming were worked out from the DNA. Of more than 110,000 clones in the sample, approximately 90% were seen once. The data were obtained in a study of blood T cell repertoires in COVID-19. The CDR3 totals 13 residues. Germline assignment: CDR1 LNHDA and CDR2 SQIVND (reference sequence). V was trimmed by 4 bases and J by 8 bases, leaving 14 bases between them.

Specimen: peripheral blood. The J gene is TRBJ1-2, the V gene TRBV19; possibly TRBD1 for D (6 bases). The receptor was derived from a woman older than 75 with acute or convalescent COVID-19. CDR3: CASSNRASGGYTF. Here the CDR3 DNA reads TGTGCCAGTAGTAACAGGGCGTCGGGGGGCTACACCTTC.